A single sample is the source of the 10 T cell receptor beta chains below, sequenced in a study of OX40 agonist ivuxolimab in advanced cancers. The protocol was immunoSEQ multiplex PCR, while the TCRdb copy is restricted to in-frame clones and leaves out a portion. The repertoire holds roughly 130,000 clones, with around 95% as singletons. Sequences were derived from CD4+ or CD8+ T cells sorted from blood, sampled in a trial of the OX40 agonist ivuxolimab. Receptors originate from an adult with an advanced solid tumor such as melanoma, head and neck, liver or kidney cancer.

The chain combines TRBV4-3 with TRBJ2-2; TRBD1 agrees at 8 bases. The CDR3 runs 15 residues. Germline CDR1 reads LGHNA; CDR2 reads YSLEER. The J segment lost 9 bases and the V segment lost 0 bases, leaving 6 bases of the junction unmatched. CDR3 bases: TGCGCCAGCAGCCAAGATCCCGGGACAGGACGGGAGCTGTTTTTT. Translation: CASSQDPGTGRELFF.

The rearrangement joins TRBV18 to TRBJ2-5, with 8 bases aligning to TRBD1. Germline values: CDR1 KGHSH, CDR2 LQKENI. The CDR3 sequence is 15 residues long. Losses at the gene ends were 2 bases for V and 5 bases for J; bases not matched to a gene: 7. CDR3 in amino acids: CASSPNPGGVETQYF. CDR3 DNA: TGTGCCAGCTCACCAAACCCAGGGGGCGTCGAGACCCAGTACTTC.

This chain joins TRBV15 and TRBJ1-5; D not resolved. Germline V gene sequence: CDR1 LNHNV, CDR2 YYDKDF (reference sequence). This CDR3 region has 15 residues. The V end was cut by 0 bases, the J end by 5 bases, with 11 bases between. CDR3 protein: CATSRDQWSDQPQHF. The DNA of the CDR3 is TGTGCCACCAGCAGAGATCAGTGGAGCGATCAGCCCCAGCATTTT.

This chain uses TRBV10-1 with TRBJ1-1; perhaps TRBD1 as D (5 bases). There are 14 residues in the CDR3. Germline-derived CDR1 and CDR2 are WNHNN and SYGVQD (reference sequence). V was clipped by 4 bases and J by 1 base, with 10 bases between them. This CDR3 reads CASSGGGKNTEAFF. DNA of the CDR3: TGCGCCAGCAGTGGTGGGGGGAAGAACACTGAAGCTTTCTTT.

V gene TRBV10-3 combines with J gene TRBJ1-6; D might be TRBD1 (5 bases). The CDR3 sequence is 15 residues long. Trimming pared 7 bases from V and 7 bases from J, leaving 17 bases between. Germline V CDR1 and CDR2: ENHRY, SYGVKD. This CDR3 is CAIKGLGTGNSPLHF. CDR3 in DNA: TGTGCCATCAAGGGACTCGGGACCGGGAATTCACCCCTCCACTTT.

The chain uses TRBV19 and TRBJ2-5; possibly TRBD1 for D (5 bases). The CDR3 sequence is 14 residues long. Trimming removed 5 bases from V and 0 bases from J, with 10 bases in between. CDR1 LNHDA and CDR2 SQIVND come from the germline V gene (reference sequence). The CDR3 DNA follows: TGTGCCAGTAGTTCAGGGTGGGACCAAGAGACCCAGTACTTC. It specifies CASSSGWDQETQYF.

The rearrangement links TRBV16 to TRBJ1-5; D might be TRBD1 (5 bases). The germline V gene has CDR1 KGHSY and CDR2 FQNENV. V dropped 2 bases and J dropped 4 bases, with 9 bases sitting between them. The CDR3 runs to 14 residues. This chain's CDR3 is CASSQGTFNQPQHF. For the CDR3, the DNA is TGTGCCAGCAGCCAAGGGACCTTTAATCAGCCCCAGCATTTT.

Written as DNA, the CDR3 is TGTGCCAGCAGCTCAGGAGGTGTGGACAGGGTTGAAAAACTGTTTTTT. Translation: CASSSGGVDRVEKLFF. The chain couples TRBV7-2 to TRBJ1-4, with 8 bases identical to TRBD1. The CDR3 totals 16 residues. CDR1 and CDR2 from the germline V gene are SGHTA and FQGNSA. V was clipped by 4 bases and J by 7 bases; unmatched bases: 11.

V usage is TRBV11-2 and J usage is TRBJ1-2; a possible D gene is TRBD1 (5 bases). From germline, CDR1 is SGHAT and CDR2 FQNNGV. Trimming removed 3 bases from V and 3 bases from J, with 11 bases in between. CDR3 length: 14 amino acids. As DNA, the CDR3 is TGTGCCAGCAGCTTTTGGGGGGAGGACTATGGCTACACCTTC. Its protein is CASSFWGEDYGYTF. Based on the CDR3 plus reference TRBV11-2 and TRBJ1-2, the full variable domain is EAGVAQSPRYKIIEKRQSVAFWCNPISGHATLYWYQQILGQGPKLLIQFQNNGVVDDSQLPKDRFSAERLKGVDSTLKIQPAKLEDSAVYLCASSFWGEDYGYTFGSGTRLTVV.

The genes are TRBV20-1 and TRBJ1-2, with D possibly being TRBD1 (5 bases). CDR3 length equals 11 residues. CDR1 is DFQATT and CDR2 is SNEGSKA in the germline V gene (reference sequence). Trimming took 8 bases from V and 1 from J, leaving 8 bases between them. Written as DNA, the CDR3 is TGCAGTAGCAGGGATAACTATGGCTACACCTTC. It specifies CSSRDNYGYTF.